This TCR beta chain was sequenced during a study of T cells in Graves' hyperthyroidism and ophthalmopathy. Study-wide points: Using 13 V-J features, a model discriminated ophthalmopathy from stable hyperthyroidism. Blood also showed most of the thyroid clonotypes that were expanded above 0.001.

With respect to this clonotype: Antigen specificity is unknown. This may stem from a read error, because a much larger clone lies one nucleotide away.

The CDR3 consists of 13 residues. Germline V lookup: CDR1 SQVTM, CDR2 ANQGSEA. No ophthalmopathy progression within 18 months constituted stable Graves' hyperthyroidism. Hyperthyroidism in the patients, aged 18 to 65, was newly diagnosed and under 2 months in duration. Amplified TCR beta CDR3 regions derived from RNA transcripts. A first-round RT-PCR of the TCR CDR3 used the HTBI primer set. MiXCR, run by TCRdb on the multiplex PCR reads, gives a single entry per CDR3 protein. The sample includes 600,000 to 800,000 distinct CDR3 sequences, under 45% seen only once; the top ten take around 29%. This chain links TRBV29-1 with TRBJ1-3; TRBD1 is a possible D gene (5 bases). This TCR came from a woman aged 40 to 50 with Graves' hyperthyroidism. Material for sequencing was blood. CDR3 DNA sequence: TGCAGCGTCCGGGGGGTGGCTGGAGACACCATATATTTT. Amino acid sequence: CSVRGVAGDTIYF.